Here is one T cell receptor beta chain with its context. The source of the sample is a study of technical replicates of blood from a handful of donors. Looked up from germline, CDR1 is SGHDT and CDR2 is YYEEEE. The trim removed 1 base at V and 4 bases at J, leaving 10 bases unmatched. The CDR3 is made up of 16 amino acids. Sequencing was performed with immunoSEQ multiplex PCR; in TCRdb, only in-frame clones are kept and a portion is missing. Found here are 65,000 to 85,000 clones, around 90% of them singletons; the top ten hold 0.3% to 0.45%. This clonotype originated in a human donor in good health. V usage is TRBV5-6 and J usage is TRBJ1-2; the match to TRBD1 covers 7 bases. The sequenced sample was T cells isolated from PBMCs. This chain's CDR3 is CASSLKDTGAGYGYTF. CDR3 sequence (DNA): TGTGCCAGCAGCTTGAAAGACACAGGGGCTGGCTATGGCTACACCTTC.